This T cell receptor (beta chain) was found in a study of cytomegalovirus exposure and HLA in healthy donors. Findings of the study overall: Rare sequences made up most TCRs, while some public TCRs were found in many donors.

CDR1 and CDR2 (germline): WNHNN, SYGVQD (reference sequence). Losses at the gene ends were 2 bases for V and 1 base for J; bases not matched to a gene: 5. There are 17 residues in the CDR3. On this clone: Its specificity is not known.

Clones were sequenced by immunoSEQ multiplex PCR, and TCRdb holds only the in-frame ones, with some missing. The table records some 110,000 clones, about 85% of them present only once. The TCR was taken from a woman aged 18-35 years in good health and CMV-seropositive. Sequencing was performed on PBMCs. This chain links TRBV10-1 with TRBJ2-5; 12 nucleotides agree with TRBD2. The CDR3 DNA is TGCGCCAGCAGTGAGGCGACTAGCGGGGGAACCCAAGAGACCCAGTACTTC. Its protein is CASSEATSGGTQETQYF.